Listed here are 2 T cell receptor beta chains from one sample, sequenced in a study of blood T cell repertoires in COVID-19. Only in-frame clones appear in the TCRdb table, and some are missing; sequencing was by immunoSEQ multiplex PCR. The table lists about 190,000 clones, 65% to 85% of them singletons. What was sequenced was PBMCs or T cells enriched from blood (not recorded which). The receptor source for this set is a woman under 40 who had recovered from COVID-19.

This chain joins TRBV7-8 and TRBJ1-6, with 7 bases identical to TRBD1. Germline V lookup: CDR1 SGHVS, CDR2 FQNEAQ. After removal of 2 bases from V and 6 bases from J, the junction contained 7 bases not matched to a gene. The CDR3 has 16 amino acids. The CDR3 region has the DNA TGTGCCAGCAGCTTATTACCGGGACAGACTAATTCACCCCTCCACTTT. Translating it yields CASSLLPGQTNSPLHF.

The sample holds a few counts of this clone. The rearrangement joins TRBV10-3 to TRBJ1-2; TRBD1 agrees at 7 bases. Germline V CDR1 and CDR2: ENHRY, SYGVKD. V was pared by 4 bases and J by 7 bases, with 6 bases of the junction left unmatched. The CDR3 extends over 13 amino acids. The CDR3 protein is CAISASNRGGYTF. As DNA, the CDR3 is TGTGCCATCAGTGCATCTAACAGGGGTGGCTACACCTTC.